This T cell receptor beta chain derives from a study of CD8 T cell repertoires and HIV-1 epitope variants. Study-wide context: Twenty-five autologous and known Gag and Nef epitope variant peptides each stimulated T cells separately. T cells were cultured for less than eleven days with cytokines added on days 3 and 7. Separate from the cultures, 1M uncultured T cells served as baseline.

This clone was picked up one time. Libraries were prepared by immunoSEQ multiplex PCR; TCRdb keeps only in-frame clonotypes and omits some of them. The table lists over 90,000 clones, more than 65% of them singletons. The specimen sequenced was uncultured baseline CD8+ T cells from peripheral blood mononuclear cells (PBMCs). This sequence originates from a male donor with HIV.

The CDR3 protein is CASSLDRTSTNEKLFF. Written as DNA, the CDR3 is TGTGCCAGCAGCTTAGACAGGACCTCAACTAATGAAAAACTGTTTTTT. The rearrangement uses TRBV7-2 and TRBJ1-4, with TRBD1 as a possible D gene (5 bases). The CDR3 runs 16 residues. The germline V and J ends were trimmed by 1 base and 0 bases, with 9 bases remaining between them. CDR1 SGHTA and CDR2 FQGNSA come from the germline V gene. The full variable domain, its missing parts supplied by reference TRBV7-2 and TRBJ1-4, is GAGVSQSPSNKVTEKGKDVELRCDPISGHTALYWYRQSLGQGLEFLIYFQGNSAPDKSGLPSDRFSAERTGGSVSTLTIQRTQQEDSAVYLCASSLDRTSTNEKLFFGSGTQLSVL.